Here is one T cell receptor (beta chain) with its context. The data were taken from a study of shared clonotypes between healthy human individuals. HIV-negative, healthy adults without recent acute infections or vaccinations were the donors. Source study methods: Junction-only immunoSEQ sequences carried no quality scores, so filtering differed. Data came from immunoSEQ multiplex PCR; TCRdb stores just in-frame clones and leaves some out. V and J calls and clone size come straight from that table; D and trimming were deduced from the DNA. This table holds roughly 500,000 clones, about 96% found once. The sequenced sample was naive CD4+ T cells sorted from blood. Indicated subset: CD45RA+ positively selected. This TCR came from a woman aged 30 to 39 in good health.

CDR3 coding DNA: TGTGCCAGCTCACTTTCGATCGCGGGAAACAATGAGCAGTTCTTC. It specifies CASSLSIAGNNEQFF. The V gene is TRBV18, the J gene TRBJ2-1; TRBD2 is a possible D gene (6 bases). The CDR3 extends over 15 amino acids. The V end was cut by 4 bases, the J end by 5 bases, with 15 bases between. Germline loops: CDR1 KGHSH, CDR2 LQKENI.